These 3 T cell receptor beta chains were sequenced from one sample in a study of radiotherapy plus CTLA-4 blockade in lung cancer. Measured with immunoSEQ multiplex PCR; TCRdb has only the in-frame clones, and not every one. The sample records some 48,000 clones, less than 90% being singletons. The sequencing used peripheral blood, collected from a patient treated with radiotherapy plus ipilimumab. The receptors derive from a human donor with non-small cell lung cancer that progressed on radiotherapy plus ipilimumab. Some clones in this sample may be carry-over from other donors' samples.

The chain couples TRBV25-1 to TRBJ1-1, with a possible D match to TRBD1 (5 bases). The CDR3 has 13 amino acids. The germline V gene has CDR1 MGHDK and CDR2 SYGVNS. Trimming pared 6 bases from V and 1 base from J, leaving 9 bases between. CDR3 protein: CASREQENTEAFF. The CDR3 region has the DNA TGTGCCAGCAGGGAACAGGAGAACACTGAAGCTTTCTTT.

J is TRBJ1-3 and V is TRBV4-2; D unclear. Germline V gene data show CDR1 as LGHNA and CDR2 as YNFKEQ. V lost 0 bases and J lost 2, with 11 bases in between. The CDR3 is made up of 16 amino acids. The CDR3: CASSQDLSLTGNTIYF. In nucleotides, the CDR3 is TGTGCCAGCAGCCAAGATCTGTCACTAACTGGAAACACCATATATTTT.

The V and J genes are TRBV4-1 and TRBJ2-7, with 10 nucleotides matching TRBD2. Trimming cost V 4 bases and J 1 base; bases outside gene matches: 7. The CDR3 is made up of 16 amino acids. The germline V gene encodes CDR1 MGHRA and CDR2 YSYEKL. CDR3 sequence reads: CASSPTERGGSYEQYF. Written as DNA, the CDR3 is TGCGCCAGCAGCCCTACCGAGCGGGGGGGGTCCTACGAGCAGTACTTC.